The 10 T cell receptor beta chains below all came from one sample that was sequenced in a study of cytomegalovirus exposure and HLA in healthy donors. Primers for the PCR totalled 60 Vbeta and 13 Jbeta. Assay used: immunoSEQ multiplex PCR; TCRdb lists only in-frame clones, some missing. The sample holds about 140,000 clones; roughly three quarters are singletons and the top ten take 5% to 5.5%. The source material was PBMCs. All receptors come from a male donor in good health and CMV-seronegative.

This clone was found once. The chain has TRBV4-1 and TRBJ2-7; D possibly corresponds to TRBD1 (6 bases). Trimming removed 1 base from V and 3 bases from J, with 16 bases in between. Germline values: CDR1 MGHRA, CDR2 YSYEKL. The length of the CDR3 is 16 residues. CDR3 amino acids: CASSQGSGQRIYEQYF. The CDR3 DNA reads as TGCGCCAGCAGCCAAGGTTCCGGACAGCGGATCTACGAGCAGTACTTC.

The CDR3 region has the DNA TGCAGCGTTGAAGACTCTGGGAGAATGAACACTGAAGCTTTCTTT. It codes for CSVEDSGRMNTEAFF. J is TRBJ1-1 and V is TRBV29-1; D is ambiguous. V lost 0 bases and J 0 bases, leaving 11 bases between the germline ends. Germline V CDR1 and CDR2: SQVTM, ANQGSEA. The CDR3 covers 15 residues.

This clone was picked up a small number of times. J is TRBJ1-6 and V is TRBV18; no definite D call. Per the germline V gene, CDR1 is KGHSH and CDR2 is LQKENI. This CDR3 is built from 14 residues. The ends were cut back, 3 bases at V and 7 bases at J, with 10 bases in the middle. CDR3 residues: CASSPKEQNSPLHF. The CDR3 DNA sequence: TGTGCCAGCTCACCCAAAGAACAAAATTCACCCCTCCACTTT.

A single count supports this clone. The V call is TRBV19, the J call TRBJ2-7; weak D call: TRBD2 (6 bases). The CDR3 is 12 residues long. The V gene lost 3 bases and the J gene lost 5 bases, with 8 bases spanning the gap. CDR1 is LNHDA and CDR2 is SQIVND in the germline V gene (reference sequence). In DNA form, the CDR3 reads TGTGCCAGTAGTATGGGGGGTCACGAGCAGTACTTC. The encoded protein is CASSMGGHEQYF.

The genes are TRBV6-6 and TRBJ1-2; TRBD1 aligns across 10 bases. The germline V gene has CDR1 MNHNY and CDR2 SVGAGI (reference sequence). This CDR3 is 16 amino acids long. The ends lost 5 bases at V and 7 bases at J; junction bases unmatched: 13. The CDR3 spells CASSLISRQGAGGYTF. The CDR3 bases are TGTGCCAGCAGTCTAATCTCTAGACAGGGGGCAGGTGGCTACACCTTC.

J is TRBJ2-7 and V is TRBV25-1; D may be TRBD1 (6 bases). This CDR3 is 12 amino acids long. Germline CDR1 MGHDK, CDR2 SYGVNS. The germline V and J ends were trimmed by 8 bases and 1 base, with 9 bases remaining between them. CDR3 in DNA: TGTGCCAGCTCAGGGGTATCCTACGAGCAGTACTTC. It codes for CASSGVSYEQYF.

This rearrangement joins TRBV2 to TRBJ1-6; D not resolved. Trimming removed 3 bases at V and 7 bases at J, with 10 bases between. The germline V gene encodes CDR1 SNHLY and CDR2 FYNNEI. There are 14 residues in the CDR3. CDR3 in DNA: TGTGCCAGCAGTGATCTGCCAGGAAATTCACCCCTCCACTTT. Encoded protein: CASSDLPGNSPLHF.

J is TRBJ1-2 and V is TRBV6-1; 8 bases align to TRBD1. The ends lost 7 bases at V and 4 bases at J; junction bases unmatched: 5. Germline V gene data show CDR1 as MNHNS and CDR2 as SASEGT. The length of the CDR3 is 13 residues. The CDR3 spells CASNDRGGYGYTF. The CDR3 DNA sequence: TGTGCCAGCAACGACAGGGGAGGCTATGGCTACACCTTC.

The chain is built from TRBV10-3 and TRBJ1-1; the D gene is possibly TRBD1 (5 bases). This CDR3 has 14 residues. The V gene lost 9 bases and the J gene lost 3 bases, with 17 bases spanning the gap. CDR1 and CDR2 from the germline V gene are ENHRY and SYGVKD. The CDR3 spells CAIRREVGDTEAFF. The CDR3 DNA is TGTGCCATTCGCAGGGAGGTCGGGGACACTGAAGCTTTCTTT.

The V and J genes are TRBV4-3 and TRBJ1-2; 7 nucleotides line up with TRBD1. CDR1 is LGHNA and CDR2 is YSLEER in the germline V gene. V lost 0 bases and J lost 4; bases outside the gene matches: 5. The CDR3 length is 15 residues. The DNA for the CDR3 is TGCGCCAGCAGCCAAGATACGACAGGGCCCTATGGCTACACCTTC. It encodes CASSQDTTGPYGYTF.